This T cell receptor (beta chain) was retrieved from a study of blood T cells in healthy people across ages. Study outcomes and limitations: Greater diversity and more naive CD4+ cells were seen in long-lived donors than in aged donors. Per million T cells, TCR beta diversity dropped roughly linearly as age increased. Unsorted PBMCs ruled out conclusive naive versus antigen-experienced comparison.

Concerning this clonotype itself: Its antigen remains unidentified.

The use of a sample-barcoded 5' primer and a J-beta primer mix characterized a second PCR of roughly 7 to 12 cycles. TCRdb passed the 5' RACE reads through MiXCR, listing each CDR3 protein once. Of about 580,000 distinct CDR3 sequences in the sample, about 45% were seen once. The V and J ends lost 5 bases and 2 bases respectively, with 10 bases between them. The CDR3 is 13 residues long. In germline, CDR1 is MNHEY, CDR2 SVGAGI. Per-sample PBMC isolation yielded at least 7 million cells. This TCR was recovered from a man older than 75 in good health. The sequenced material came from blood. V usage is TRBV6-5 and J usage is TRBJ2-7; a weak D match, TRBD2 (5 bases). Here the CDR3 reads CASSRDKTYEQYF. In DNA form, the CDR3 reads TGTGCCAGCAGTCGGGATAAAACCTACGAGCAGTACTTC.